A single sample is the source of the 27 T cell receptor beta chains below, sequenced in a study of T cell responses to AZD1222 COVID-19 vaccine. Libraries were prepared by immunoSEQ multiplex PCR; TCRdb keeps only in-frame clonotypes and omits some of them. Of about 130,000 clones in the sample, more than 70% were seen once. The starting material was peripheral blood, obtained on day 0 of AZD1222 vaccination. Source of these receptors: an adult in good health.

V gene TRBV7-2 combines with J gene TRBJ1-5; a weak D match, TRBD1 (5 bases). CDR1 is SGHTA and CDR2 is FQGNSA in the germline V gene. The CDR3 has 15 residues. Deletions cut 5 bases from V and 3 bases from J, with 14 bases between. CDR3 in amino acids: CASSPSWGNNQPQHF. Written as DNA, the CDR3 is TGTGCCAGCAGCCCTAGTTGGGGGAACAATCAGCCCCAGCATTTT.

This clone has just one count. This chain uses TRBV3-1 (or the pseudogene TRBV3-2) with TRBJ1-6, with TRBD1 as a possible D gene (5 bases). The germline CDR1 and CDR2 sequences are LGHDT and YNNKEL (reference sequence). This CDR3 is built from 15 residues. V dropped 6 bases and J dropped 1 base, with 10 bases sitting between them. The CDR3 nucleotides are TGTGCCAGCAGAAAAGGGGAGTCCTATAATTCACCCCTCCACTTT. Its translation: CASRKGESYNSPLHF.

This clone was observed a few times. This chain joins TRBV7-9 and TRBJ2-2; D uncertain. This CDR3 contains 13 residues. Per the germline V gene, CDR1 is SEHNR and CDR2 is FQNEAQ (reference sequence). V lost 5 bases to trimming and J lost 5 bases, with 9 bases between them. In DNA, the CDR3 is TGTGCCAGCAGCGCAACAATAACCGGGGAGCTGTTTTTT. Its protein product is CASSATITGELFF.

The chain recombines TRBV11-1 with TRBJ2-7; 8 bases agree with TRBD1. The CDR3 is 15 amino acids. The germline V gene has CDR1 SGHAT and CDR2 FQDESV (reference sequence). After removal of 5 bases from V and 1 base from J, the junction contained 7 bases not matched to a gene. The CDR3 loop is CASSIGTGGSYEQYF. The DNA for the CDR3 is TGTGCCAGCAGCATCGGGACAGGCGGGTCCTACGAGCAGTACTTC. Using reference TRBV11-1 and TRBJ2-7 for the parts outside the CDR3, the full variable domain is EAEVAQSPRYKITEKSQAVAFWCDPISGHATLYWYRQILGQGPELLVQFQDESVVDDSQLPKDRFSAERLKGVDSTLKIQPAELGDSAMYLCASSIGTGGSYEQYFGPGTRLTVT.

The chain employs TRBV7-6 and TRBJ2-5; D gene uncertain. V lost 5 bases and J lost 4, with 17 bases in between. CDR1 SGHVS and CDR2 FNYEAQ come from the germline V gene. The CDR3 extends over 15 amino acids. CDR3 amino acids: CASSPPSTMGETQYF. CDR3 sequence (DNA): TGTGCCAGCAGCCCACCGTCTACCATGGGAGAGACCCAGTACTTC. The full variable domain, its missing parts supplied by reference TRBV7-6 and TRBJ2-5, is GAGVSQSPRYKVTKRGQDVALRCDPISGHVSLYWYRQALGQGPEFLTYFNYEAQQDKSGLPNDRFSAERPEGSISTLTIQRTEQRDSAMYRCASSPPSTMGETQYFGPGTRLLVL.

The rearrangement uses TRBV3-1 (or the pseudogene TRBV3-2) and TRBJ2-1; 8 nucleotides match TRBD2. Germline assignment: CDR1 LGHDT and CDR2 YNNKEL (reference sequence). V trimming: 1 base; J trimming: 5 bases; junction bases outside the gene matches: 4. The length of the CDR3 is 15 residues. The CDR3 DNA reads TGTGCCAGCAGCCAAGCCGCGGGAGGCCACAATGAGCAGTTCTTC. Its protein is CASSQAAGGHNEQFF.

The genes are TRBV24-1 and TRBJ1-2, with 10 bases fitting TRBD1. This CDR3 spans 15 amino acids. J gave up 8 bases and V 3 bases, and 8 bases lay outside the gene matches. Germline V CDR1 and CDR2: KGHDR, SFDVKD. The CDR3 coding sequence is TGTGCCACCAGTGATCTCGACAGGGGGCGAGAGGGCTACACCTTC. Translated, it gives CATSDLDRGREGYTF.

The chain has TRBV3-1 (or the pseudogene TRBV3-2) and TRBJ2-3; 9 bases map to TRBD1. Germline CDR1 LGHDT, CDR2 YNNKEL (reference sequence). The CDR3 contains 18 residues. Trimming took 1 base from V and 1 from J; bases not matched to a gene: 9. The CDR3 region has the DNA TGTGCCAGCAGCCAAGCCCAAACAGGGGGCTCCGGCACAGATACGCAGTATTTT. Residues: CASSQAQTGGSGTDTQYF.

The chain joins TRBV10-3 to TRBJ1-1, with 7 bases fitting TRBD1. Germline CDR1 ENHRY, CDR2 SYGVKD. The CDR3 contains 14 residues. With 10 bases clipped from V and 0 bases from J, the junction kept 8 bases outside the gene matches. The CDR3 region has the DNA TGTGCCACAAGAACAGGGGAAATGAACACTGAAGCTTTCTTT. It specifies CATRTGEMNTEAFF.

The chain employs TRBV13 and TRBJ2-5; D gene uncertain. The length of the CDR3 is 14 residues. Germline CDR1 and CDR2: PRHDT and FYEKMQ (reference sequence). V shed 10 bases and J shed 2 bases, with 17 bases lying between them. CDR3 in DNA: TGTGCCACCATAAGGGCCCAACGTCAAGAGACCCAGTACTTC. Amino acid sequence: CATIRAQRQETQYF.

The rearrangement joins TRBV6-5 to TRBJ1-5; D unclear. This CDR3 region has 15 residues. Trimming took 0 bases from V and 0 from J, leaving 6 bases between them. Germline V lookup: CDR1 MNHEY, CDR2 SVGAGI. The CDR3 protein is CASSYSGFSNQPQHF. CDR3 DNA sequence: TGTGCCAGCAGTTACTCGGGGTTTAGCAATCAGCCCCAGCATTTT.

This clone showed up just a few times. The V gene is TRBV6-1, the J gene TRBJ1-1; D is unresolved. Germline CDR1 and CDR2: MNHNS and SASEGT. V was shortened by 2 bases and J by 5 bases, with 12 bases between the two germline ends. This CDR3 comprises 14 residues. The CDR3 region has the DNA TGTGCCAGCAGTGAAAGGGAACTGAGGACTGAAGCTTTCTTT. Translating gives CASSERELRTEAFF.

The chain has TRBV10-3 and TRBJ1-2, with unresolved D. V dropped 0 bases and J dropped 8 bases, with 19 bases sitting between them. Germline lookup yields CDR1 ENHRY and CDR2 SYGVKD. The CDR3 loop spans 16 amino acids. DNA for the CDR3: TGTGCCATCAGTGAGTCAGTTGAACGAGGGCGAGCAGGCTACACCTTC. The encoded protein is CAISESVERGRAGYTF.

The chain has TRBV27 and TRBJ2-7; the D gene is possibly TRBD1 (6 bases). CDR3 length: 13 residues. V gave up 10 bases and J gave up 12 bases, with 25 bases separating them. Germline V lookup: CDR1 MNHEY, CDR2 SMNVEV (reference sequence). The CDR3 here is CATHLLNQGTAYF. The CDR3 bases are TGTGCCACCCACCTCCTAAACCAGGGGACCGCGTACTTC.

This chain joins TRBV10-3 and TRBJ1-5; 7 nucleotides align to TRBD1. After removal of 2 bases from V and 7 bases from J, the junction contained 5 bases not matched to a gene. The CDR3 is 14 residues long. Germline V lookup: CDR1 ENHRY, CDR2 SYGVKD. In DNA, the CDR3 is TGTGCCATCAGTGAGGCAGGGGGTAACCAGCCCCAGCATTTT. Translated, it gives CAISEAGGNQPQHF.

V usage is TRBV3-1 (or the pseudogene TRBV3-2) and J usage is TRBJ2-7; 10 bases line up with TRBD2. The V and J ends lost 5 bases and 2 bases, in that order; junction bases with no gene match: 3. This CDR3 region has 14 residues. CDR1 is LGHDT, CDR2 YNNKEL, per germline (reference sequence). The CDR3 nucleotides read TGTGCCAGCAGCTCTAGCGGGAGTCCCTACGAGCAGTACTTC. Residues: CASSSSGSPYEQYF.

The chain combines TRBV2 with TRBJ2-3; possible D gene TRBD2, 6 bases. Trimming removed 7 bases from V and 10 bases from J, with 15 bases in between. The V gene's germline CDR1 is SNHLY and CDR2 FYNNEI. The CDR3 spans 12 residues. The CDR3 is CASMTTGVPQYF. CDR3 DNA: TGTGCCAGCATGACAACGGGGGTCCCGCAGTATTTT.

CDR3: CASSTLWQGAYGYTF. The CDR3 DNA reads as TGTGCCAGTAGTACCCTGTGGCAGGGGGCTTATGGCTACACCTTC. The chain uses TRBV19 and TRBJ1-2; 8 bases are shared with TRBD1. The CDR3 is made up of 15 amino acids. Germline CDR1 is LNHDA and CDR2 is SQIVND (reference sequence). J gave up 5 bases and V 4 bases, and 9 bases lay outside the gene matches.

V is TRBV11-2 and J is TRBJ1-3, with a possible D match to TRBD1 (5 bases). This CDR3 region has 15 residues. In germline, CDR1 is SGHAT, CDR2 FQNNGV. Trimming cost V 0 bases and J 3 bases, with 9 bases left between them. The CDR3 sequence is CASSLDEGDGNTIYF. The DNA of the CDR3 is TGTGCCAGCAGCTTAGATGAAGGGGATGGAAACACCATATATTTT.

This chain links TRBV27 with TRBJ1-1; 7 bases fit TRBD1. The CDR3 has 14 residues. Germline V gene data show CDR1 as MNHEY and CDR2 as SMNVEV (reference sequence). Trimming at V came to 5 bases and at J to 6 bases, leaving 9 bases not matched to a gene. The CDR3 DNA follows: TGTGCCAGCAGTCATGGGACAGCTAATGCTGAAGCTTTCTTT. Its translation is CASSHGTANAEAFF.

This chain joins TRBV5-4 and TRBJ2-5, with D perhaps TRBD1 (5 bases). Germline lookup yields CDR1 SGHNT and CDR2 YYREEE (reference sequence). This CDR3 comprises 13 residues. Trimming took off 5 bases at V and 5 bases at J, with 13 bases between the two ends. The CDR3 here is CASSAGLVETQYF. The CDR3 region has the DNA TGTGCCAGCAGTGCAGGGTTGGTGGAGACCCAGTACTTC.

This clone showed up just a few times. In nucleotides, the CDR3 is TGTGCCAGCAGCACGGGACTAGCGGGAGCATACAATGAGCAGTTCTTC. This sequence encodes CASSTGLAGAYNEQFF. This rearrangement joins TRBV7-9 to TRBJ2-1; 14 nucleotides align to TRBD2. This CDR3 contains 16 residues. The V and J ends lost 5 bases and 4 bases, in that order; junction bases with no gene match: 4. Per the germline V gene, CDR1 is SEHNR and CDR2 is FQNEAQ (reference sequence).

The rearrangement links TRBV18 to TRBJ2-5, with a possible D match to TRBD1 (6 bases). Germline assignment: CDR1 KGHSH and CDR2 LQKENI. The CDR3 is 15 residues long. The ends were cut back, 0 bases at V and 2 bases at J, with 10 bases in the middle. This CDR3 reads CASSPPTGRQETQYF. For the CDR3, the DNA is TGTGCCAGCTCACCACCGACAGGTAGACAAGAGACCCAGTACTTC.

This clone has just a few counts. The chain recombines TRBV3-1 (or the pseudogene TRBV3-2) with TRBJ1-1, with a weak D call TRBD1 (5 bases). The length of the CDR3 is 13 residues. Trimming pared 6 bases from V and 4 bases from J, leaving 12 bases between. Germline lookup yields CDR1 LGHDT and CDR2 YNNKEL (reference sequence). CDR3 amino acids: CASSQQESTEAFF. CDR3 nucleotides: TGTGCCAGCAGTCAACAGGAATCCACTGAAGCTTTCTTT.

This clone was seen once. This chain joins TRBV6-2 or TRBV6-3 and TRBJ1-2; the D is unclear. CDR1 is MNHEY and CDR2 is SVGEGT in the germline V gene. V lost 0 bases to trimming and J lost 4 bases, with 9 bases between them. This CDR3 is built from 14 residues. For the CDR3, the DNA is TGTGCCAGCAGTTACTCGGCCAGGAGCTATGGCTACACCTTC. Translated, it gives CASSYSARSYGYTF.

The chain is built from TRBV2 and TRBJ1-5; D not resolved. CDR3 length equals 17 residues. Germline V lookup: CDR1 SNHLY, CDR2 FYNNEI. The V gene lost 6 bases and the J gene lost 3 bases, with 21 bases spanning the gap. The CDR3 sequence: CASSPAYTRSSNQPQHF. The CDR3 bases are TGTGCCAGCAGCCCCGCCTACACCAGGTCGTCCAATCAGCCCCAGCATTTT.

The V gene is TRBV10-3, the J gene TRBJ2-2; a weak D match, TRBD2 (7 bases). Trimming stripped 3 bases from V and 5 bases from J, with 19 bases between. From germline, CDR1 is ENHRY and CDR2 SYGVKD. The CDR3 has 17 residues. In nucleotides, the CDR3 is TGTGCCATCAGTGACTTAGTAGGGGGGGCGGAAACCGGGGAGCTGTTTTTT. Its translation is CAISDLVGGAETGELFF.